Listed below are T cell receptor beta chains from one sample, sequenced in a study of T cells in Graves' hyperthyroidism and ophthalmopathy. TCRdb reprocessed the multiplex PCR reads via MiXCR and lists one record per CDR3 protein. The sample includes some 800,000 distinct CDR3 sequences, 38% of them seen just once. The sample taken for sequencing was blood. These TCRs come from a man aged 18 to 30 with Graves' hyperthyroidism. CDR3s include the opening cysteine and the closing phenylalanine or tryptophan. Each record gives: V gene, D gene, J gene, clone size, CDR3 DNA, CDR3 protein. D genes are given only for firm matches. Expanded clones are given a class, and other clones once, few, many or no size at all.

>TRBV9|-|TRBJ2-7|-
TGTGCCAGCAGCGTAGAAGCGGGCACCCACGGGTACGAGCAGTACTTC
CASSVEAGTHGYEQYF
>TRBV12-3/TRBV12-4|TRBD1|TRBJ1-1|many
TGTGCCAGCTCCAGGACAGGGAAGATGGACGCTTTCTTT
CASSRTGKMDAFF
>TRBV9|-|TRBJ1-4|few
TGTGCCAGCGCCGTGACGGAAGGATATGAAAAACTGTTTTTT
CASAVTEGYEKLFF
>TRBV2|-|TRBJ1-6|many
TGTGCCAGCAGTCAGTTCGCCTTGGATAATTCACCCCTCCACTTT
CASSQFALDNSPLHF
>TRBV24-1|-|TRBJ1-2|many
TGTGCCACCAGTGATTTGAGGAGTGGCTACACCTTC
CATSDLRSGYTF
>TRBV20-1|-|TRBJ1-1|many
TGCAGTGCTAGAGATGACGCTCCCAAGGCCTCCTTT
CSARDDAPKASF
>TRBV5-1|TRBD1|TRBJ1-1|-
TGCGCCAGCAGCTTGGCAGGACAGGGGATTACTGAAGCTTTCTTT
CASSLAGQGITEAFF
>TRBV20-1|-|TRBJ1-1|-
TGCAGTGCTAGAGGGGGTGGACGGATAAACACTGAAGCTTTCTTT
CSARGGGRINTEAFF
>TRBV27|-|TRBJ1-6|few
TGTGCCAGCAGTTCGATCAGGGGTAATTCACCCCTCCACTTT
CASSSIRGNSPLHF
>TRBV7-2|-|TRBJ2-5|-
TGTGCCAGCAGCTTGCTGGCTCGCCAAGACACCCAGTACTTC
CASSLLARQDTQYF
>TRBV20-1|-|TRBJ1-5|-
TGCAGTGCTCTGGACGCGGGGACCGCTCTCAATCAGCCCCAGCATTTT
CSALDAGTALNQPQHF
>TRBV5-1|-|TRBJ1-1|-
TGCGCCAGCAGGGCAGACGTCGAAGCTTTCTTT
CASRADVEAFF
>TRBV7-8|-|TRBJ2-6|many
TGTGCCAGCAGCCCGAGTAGGGTGGGGGCCAACGTCCTGACTTTC
CASSPSRVGANVLTF
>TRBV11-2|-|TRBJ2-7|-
TGTGCCAGCAGCCCACAAGAGGGGGACGAGCAGTACTTC
CASSPQEGDEQYF
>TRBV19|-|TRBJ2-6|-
TGTGCCAGTAGCATAGGACAGCCGGAGGCCTCTGGGGCCAACGTCCTGACTTTC
CASSIGQPEASGANVLTF
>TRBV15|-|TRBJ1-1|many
TGTGCCACCAGCAGAGATACCGCGACGGTGGAAGCTTTCTTT
CATSRDTATVEAFF
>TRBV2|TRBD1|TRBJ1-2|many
TGTGCCAGCACAGGACAGGGTGGCTACACCTTC
CASTGQGGYTF
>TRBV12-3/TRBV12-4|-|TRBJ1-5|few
TGTGCCAGCGGTTTGGGGAGTAATCAGCCCCAGCATTTT
CASGLGSNQPQHF
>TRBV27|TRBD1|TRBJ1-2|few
TGTGCCAGCGCCGGGACAGGGTATGGCTACACCTTC
CASAGTGYGYTF
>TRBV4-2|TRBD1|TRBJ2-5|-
TGTGCCAGCAGCCAAGAGGGGACAGGGGGCCTCGGGACCCAGTACTTC
CASSQEGTGGLGTQYF
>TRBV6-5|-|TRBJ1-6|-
TGTGCCAGCAGTTCGCGCGGTACTAATTCACCCCTCCACTTT
CASSSRGTNSPLHF